This entry lists 15 T cell receptor beta chains sequenced from one sample in a study of neurological immune-mediated disorders (dated by TCRdb to about 2019). Library prep was done by 5' RACE. The data were produced on an Illumina HiSeq 2500. The public reads were reanalyzed by TCRdb: fastp trimming at Q25, MiXCR alignment, in-frame beta chains only. All rows with the same CDR3 protein become a single entry with the most common DNA and genes. Within this sample are under 50,000 distinct CDR3 sequences, with around 13% of them counted one time only. The ten largest make up less than 5.5% of the sample. According to the study, the label for this sample's time point signals: longitudinal time-point 2. Input material: PBMCs. These receptors all stem from a male donor with HTLV-1-associated myelopathy (HAM/TSP).

This clonotype has at least ten counts. The chain employs TRBV20-1 and TRBJ2-2; no firm D call. The CDR3 contains 14 residues. V shed 0 bases and J shed 1 base, with 6 bases lying between them. Germline values: CDR1 DFQATT, CDR2 SNEGSKA (reference sequence). CDR3 sequence (DNA): TGCAGTGCTAGAGATCTTCTGAACACCGGGGAGCTGTTTTTT. Residues: CSARDLLNTGELFF.

This clonotype came up many times. The rearrangement uses TRBV27 and TRBJ2-7, with 9 nucleotides matching TRBD1. The CDR3 is 16 amino acids. Per germline, CDR1 MNHEY and CDR2 SMNVEV (reference sequence). V lost 4 bases, J lost 6 bases, and 13 bases stayed unmatched. Written as DNA, the CDR3 is TGTGCCAGCAGTTACGCCCAGACAGGGGGTAAAGGCGAGCAGTACTTC. It is translated as CASSYAQTGGKGEQYF.

This clonotype was picked up many times. The rearrangement uses TRBV5-1 and TRBJ1-2; TRBD1 agrees at 9 bases. Germline CDR1 SGHRS, CDR2 YFSETQ. Trimming took 3 bases from V and 3 from J; bases not matched to a gene: 6. The CDR3 is made up of 15 amino acids. Here the CDR3 DNA reads TGCGCCAGCAGCTCGACAGGGGGTTCGGACTATGGCTACACCTTC. Protein sequence: CASSSTGGSDYGYTF.

V and J are TRBV25-1 and TRBJ2-1, with D maybe TRBD2 (7 bases). Germline loops: CDR1 MGHDK, CDR2 SYGVNS. This CDR3 has 15 residues. The V gene lost 5 bases and the J gene lost 6 bases, with 17 bases spanning the gap. CDR3 sequence (DNA): TGTGCCAGCAGTTCTTTCGGGGGGCAGCGCAATGAGCAGTTCTTC. Encoded protein: CASSSFGGQRNEQFF.

This sequence joins TRBV29-1 and TRBJ2-3; D remains ambiguous. Trimming cost V 7 bases and J 2 bases, with 10 bases left between them. There are 12 residues in the CDR3. The germline gives CDR1 SQVTM, CDR2 ANQGSEA. The DNA for the CDR3 is TGCAGCGCATGGACCTACACAGATACGCAGTATTTT. Protein: CSAWTYTDTQYF.

The table lists this clonotype with many counts. The V and J genes are TRBV5-1 and TRBJ2-7; 7 bases fit TRBD1. The CDR3 extends over 14 amino acids. The junction had 6 bases not matched to a gene; V was cut back by 4 bases and J by 2 bases. From germline, CDR1 is SGHRS and CDR2 YFSETQ. This CDR3 is CASSQPGQTYEQYF. The CDR3 DNA reads TGCGCCAGCAGCCAACCGGGACAGACCTACGAGCAGTACTTC. Together with reference TRBV5-1 and TRBJ2-7, the CDR3 gives the full variable domain: KAGVTQTPRYLIKTRGQQVTLSCSPISGHRSVSWYQQTPGQGLQFLFEYFSETQRNKGNFPGRFSGRQFSNSRSEMNVSTLELGDSALYLCASSQPGQTYEQYFGPGTRLTVT.

The sample holds many counts of this clonotype. The genes are TRBV7-9 and TRBJ1-2, with 12 nucleotides matching TRBD1. Looked up from germline, CDR1 is SEHNR and CDR2 is FQNEAQ (reference sequence). V trimming: 5 bases; J trimming: 6 bases; junction bases outside the gene matches: 7. The CDR3 runs 15 residues. CDR3 sequence reads: CASSLMGQGADGYTF. The CDR3 DNA follows: TGTGCCAGCAGCCTAATGGGACAGGGGGCTGATGGCTACACCTTC.

The sample holds many counts of this clonotype. The chain combines TRBV3-1 with TRBJ1-1; unclear D gene. The CDR3 sequence is 13 residues long. V lost 4 bases, J lost 0 bases, and 6 bases lay in between. Looked up from germline, CDR1 is LGHDT and CDR2 is YNNKEL (reference sequence). The CDR3 loop is CASSPVLNTEAFF. The CDR3 region has the DNA TGTGCCAGCAGCCCCGTGTTGAACACTGAAGCTTTCTTT.

In this sample, this clonotype turned up many times. The chain carries TRBV20-1 and TRBJ2-7; D remains unclear. V shed 5 bases and J shed 3 bases, with 11 bases lying between them. This CDR3 region has 12 residues. In germline, CDR1 is DFQATT, CDR2 SNEGSKA (reference sequence). The DNA for the CDR3 is TGCAGTGCTCTGACACGAAACTACGAGCAGTACTTC. This encodes CSALTRNYEQYF.

In this sample, this clonotype turned up many times. The chain has TRBV5-1 and TRBJ1-3; D is possibly TRBD1 (5 bases). CDR1 is SGHRS, CDR2 YFSETQ, per germline. Deletions cut 0 bases from V and 0 bases from J, with 7 bases between. The length of the CDR3 is 15 residues. The DNA of the CDR3 is TGCGCCAGCAGCTTGGACGGGACCTCTGGAAACACCATATATTTT. Translated, it gives CASSLDGTSGNTIYF.

This clonotype has ten or more counts. V is TRBV20-1 and J is TRBJ2-3; D may be TRBD2 (5 bases). Germline CDR1 reads DFQATT; CDR2 reads SNEGSKA (reference sequence). Trimming cost V 3 bases and J 1 base, with 17 bases left between them. This CDR3 spans 16 amino acids. CDR3 nucleotide sequence: TGCAGTGCTAGGTATTCTAGCTCTGACGGCACAGATACGCAGTATTTT. This gives the protein CSARYSSSDGTDTQYF.

The genes are TRBV20-1 and TRBJ1-4; D is perhaps TRBD1 (5 bases). Germline CDR1 DFQATT, CDR2 SNEGSKA (reference sequence). The CDR3 sequence is 14 residues long. Trimming took off 5 bases at V and 9 bases at J, with 19 bases between the two ends. The DNA for the CDR3 is TGCAGTGCTGACAGCTGGGGGACGGGTAAAAAACTGTTTTTT. Residues: CSADSWGTGKKLFF.

In the case of this clonotype: It may be a read error: a sequence one base away is much more abundant. The chain joins TRBV6-4 to TRBJ1-5; TRBD1 aligns across 9 bases. CDR3 size: 19 residues. The germline V gene encodes CDR1 MRHNA and CDR2 SNTAGT. Losses at the gene ends were 4 bases for V and 1 base for J; bases not matched to a gene: 14. The CDR3 DNA sequence: TGTGCCAGCAGTGCGGGTCGGTACAGGGGGCTTAAGAGCAATCAGCCCCAGCATTTT. It specifies CASSAGRYRGLKSNQPQHF.

At least ten counts were recorded for this clonotype. The gene calls are TRBV27 and TRBJ2-1; D unclear. The CDR3 consists of 15 residues. Germline V lookup: CDR1 MNHEY, CDR2 SMNVEV (reference sequence). V lost 3 bases, J lost 0 bases, and 9 bases lay in between. CDR3 sequence: CASSLSQASYNEQFF. The CDR3 bases are TGTGCCAGCAGTTTGTCGCAGGCCTCCTACAATGAGCAGTTCTTC.

This clonotype was found many times. The chain uses TRBV6-1 and TRBJ2-3; TRBD2 matches at 9 bases. From germline, CDR1 is MNHNS and CDR2 SASEGT. The CDR3 is 17 residues long. V dropped 5 bases and J dropped 2; count of bases not matched to a gene: 11. In nucleotides, the CDR3 is TGTGCCAGCAGTCCCAAAAAGACTAGCGGAGTCACAGATACGCAGTATTTT. This encodes CASSPKKTSGVTDTQYF.